This T cell receptor beta chain appears in the sequencing data of a study of cytomegalovirus exposure and HLA in healthy donors. The study ran its PCR with 60 Vbeta and 13 Jbeta primers. Some clones are missing from TCRdb's copy, which holds only in-frame ones; the method was immunoSEQ multiplex PCR. This sample carries about 150,000 clones, over 75% of them seen once, and the ten largest clones take 1%. This CDR3 comprises 17 residues. V lost 7 bases and J lost 4, with 25 bases in between. The germline V gene has CDR1 MDHEN and CDR2 SYDVKM. Sample: PBMCs. The sequence came from a woman aged 50 to 65 in good health and CMV-seropositive. V and J are TRBV28 and TRBJ2-5; D might be TRBD2 (5 bases). Written as DNA, the CDR3 is TGTGCCAGCACCGAGCCTAGAGGGAAGGGAGTAACAGAGACCCAGTACTTC. This codes for CASTEPRGKGVTETQYF. Looking up the rest from reference TRBV28 and TRBJ2-5 gives the full variable domain: DVKVTQSSRYLVKRTGEKVFLECVQDMDHENMFWYRQDPGLGLRLIYFSYDVKMKEKGDIPEGYSVSREKKERFSLILESASTNQTSMYLCASTEPRGKGVTETQYFGPGTRLLVL.